The rows below give T cell receptor beta chains drawn from one sample of a study of blood T cell repertoires in COVID-19. Measured with immunoSEQ multiplex PCR; TCRdb has only the in-frame clones, and not every one. The table records nearly 85,000 clones, around 88% of them present only once. Material for sequencing was peripheral blood. The receptors were gathered from a woman aged 55-70 years with acute or convalescent COVID-19. CDR3s include the opening cysteine and the closing phenylalanine or tryptophan. The order of the fields is D gene, J gene, clone size, V gene, CDR3 DNA, CDR3 protein. The D gene is left open where the match is weak. For some rows the clone size is stated as once, few or many, or as a class when expanded; others skip it.

>NA|TRBJ1-5|NA|TRBV10-3
TGTGCCATCAGTGAGTGGGGTGAGAGCGGTCAGCCCCAGCATTTT
CAISEWGESGQPQHF
>TRBD1|TRBJ2-7|NA|TRBV29-1
TGCAGCGTCGCGCGACAGGGGGCTACCGAGCAGTACTTC
CSVARQGATEQYF
>TRBD1|TRBJ1-1|NA|TRBV6-2/TRBV6-3
TGTGCCAGCAGCCAGTCCCGGGACAGGGGACGGACTGAAGCTTTCTTT
CASSQSRDRGRTEAFF
>TRBD1|TRBJ1-1|NA|TRBV11-2
TGTGCCAGCAGCTCCGGGAGACAGGGGGTCACTGAAGCTTTCTTT
CASSSGRQGVTEAFF
>TRBD2|TRBJ2-1|NA|TRBV5-1
TGCGCCAGCAGCTTGGGACTAGCGGGGAACAATGAGCAGTTCTTC
CASSLGLAGNNEQFF
>TRBD1|TRBJ2-7|once|TRBV5-1
TGCGCCAGCAGAATCCAGGGACAGTCCTACGAGCAGTACTTC
CASRIQGQSYEQYF
>TRBD2|TRBJ2-7|NA|TRBV3-1/TRBV3-2
TGTGCCAGCAGCCTTGGGACTAGCGGAACCTACGAGCAGTACTTC
CASSLGTSGTYEQYF
>NA|TRBJ1-1|once|TRBV29-1
TGCAGCGCCTGGGTTGGAGCTTACGGTGAAGCTTTCTTT
CSAWVGAYGEAFF
>NA|TRBJ1-5|few|TRBV9
TGTGCCAGCAGCGCACATGGACTTCTGGGAGGACAGCCCCAGCATTTT
CASSAHGLLGGQPQHF
>NA|TRBJ2-7|once|TRBV11-3
TGTGCCAGCAGCCAGGGGTTCGGAGATGGCCCCTACGAGCAGTACTTC
CASSQGFGDGPYEQYF
>TRBD2|TRBJ2-7|NA|TRBV7-9
TGTGCCAGCAGCTTAGAGCTAGCGGGGGGTACCTACGAGCAGTACTTC
CASSLELAGGTYEQYF
>NA|TRBJ1-5|NA|TRBV2
TGTGCCAGCAGAGGGGCAGGGCCCCAGCATTTT
CASRGAGPQHF
>NA|TRBJ2-6|NA|TRBV5-6
TGTGCCAGCAGCCCCGACCCAGGGGCCGGGGCCAACGTCCTGACTTTC
CASSPDPGAGANVLTF
>TRBD1|TRBJ2-5|NA|TRBV11-3
TGTGCCAGCAGCCTCAGGACAGGAGCCCAAGAGACCCAGTACTTC
CASSLRTGAQETQYF
>TRBD1|TRBJ1-2|NA|TRBV5-1
TGCGCCAGCAGCTCGTCGGACAGGGGGTATGGCTACACCTTC
CASSSSDRGYGYTF
>NA|TRBJ1-6|NA|TRBV4-2
TGTGCCAGCAGCCAAGAACAAACGGCAGTGTCATCTCCCGGGTCTAATTCACCCCTCCACTTT
CASSQEQTAVSSPGSNSPLHF
>TRBD1|TRBJ1-2|NA|TRBV12-3/TRBV12-4
TGTGCCAGCAGACAACAGGGGGAATATGGCTACACCTTC
CASRQQGEYGYTF
>NA|TRBJ1-2|NA|TRBV6-2/TRBV6-3
TGTGCCAGCAGTTACCCCTCAGGCAGAATACCCAACTATGGCTACACCTTC
CASSYPSGRIPNYGYTF
>TRBD2|TRBJ2-1|once|TRBV7-2
TGTGCCAGCAGCCTATCTAGCGGGAGCTCCTACAATGAGCAGTTCTTC
CASSLSSGSSYNEQFF
>TRBD1|TRBJ1-4|once|TRBV3-1/TRBV3-2
TGTGCCAGCAGCCACCCGACAGGGGGCTCTGAAAAACTGTTTTTT
CASSHPTGGSEKLFF
>TRBD1|TRBJ1-5|NA|TRBV27
TGTGCCAGCAGGACAGGGGGCGAGCGGCAGCCCCAGCATTTT
CASRTGGERQPQHF
>TRBD2|TRBJ2-7|NA|TRBV5-4
TGTGCCAGCAGCCTCCCTGGTCGGGGGGGCTTCTACGAGCAGTACTTC
CASSLPGRGGFYEQYF
>NA|TRBJ1-6|NA|TRBV2
TGTGCCAGCAGCCGGGACACCAATAATTCACCCCTCCACTTT
CASSRDTNNSPLHF
>NA|TRBJ2-2|NA|TRBV4-2
TGTGCCAGCAGCCAGGAAGGACAGTTTACCGGGGAGCTGTTTTTT
CASSQEGQFTGELFF
>TRBD1|TRBJ1-4|NA|TRBV5-1
TGCGCCAGCGGACAGGGGGGCGGGGATGAAAAACTGTTTTTT
CASGQGGGDEKLFF
>TRBD2|TRBJ2-1|NA|TRBV24-1
TGTGCCACCAGTGATCAAGCCGGGACTAGCGGTCCCTTCCATGAGCAGTTCTTC
CATSDQAGTSGPFHEQFF
>NA|TRBJ1-2|NA|TRBV19
TGTGCCAGTAGTATAGGAAGGGGAAACTATGGCTACACCTTC
CASSIGRGNYGYTF
>TRBD1|TRBJ2-3|NA|TRBV7-2
TGTGCCAGCAGTGACAGGGGTTCCACAGATACGCAGTATTTT
CASSDRGSTDTQYF
>TRBD2|TRBJ2-1|NA|TRBV30
TGTGCCTGGAGTGTTACCGGGACTAGCGTATCCCTGGGGAAGTTCTTC
CAWSVTGTSVSLGKFF
>TRBD1|TRBJ1-2|NA|TRBV7-2
TGTGCCAGCAGCTCGTGGGGACAGGGTGCGGGCTACACCTTC
CASSSWGQGAGYTF
>TRBD1|TRBJ1-1|few|TRBV6-5
TGTGCCAGCAGCAGGACAGGGGCTGAAGCTTTCTTT
CASSRTGAEAFF
>NA|TRBJ1-1|NA|TRBV5-6
TGTGCCAGCAGCCTCGCAGGGGCGAACACTGAAGCTTTCTTT
CASSLAGANTEAFF
>NA|TRBJ1-1|NA|TRBV5-4
TGTGCCAGCAGCTCAAGACAGAGTCTGAACACTGAAGCTTTCTTT
CASSSRQSLNTEAFF
>NA|TRBJ1-1|NA|TRBV28
TGTGCCAGCAGTTTCCGGGCTAAGGGGCTATCGGAAGCTTTCTTT
CASSFRAKGLSEAFF
>TRBD1|TRBJ1-5|NA|TRBV7-2
TGTGCCAGCAGCTGGGGACAGGCAAATCAGCCCCAGCATTTT
CASSWGQANQPQHF
>NA|TRBJ2-4|NA|TRBV19
TGTGCCAGTAGTATTGGTGGCGGGGCAGATTTGGACATTCAGTACTTC
CASSIGGGADLDIQYF
>TRBD1|TRBJ2-5|NA|TRBV12-3/TRBV12-4
TGTGCCAGCACCGAGACAGGGGAAGAGACCCAGTACTTC
CASTETGEETQYF
>TRBD2|TRBJ2-1|once|TRBV6-2/TRBV6-3
TGTGCCAGCAGTTACTCGGAGCGGGGGGGCACCTACAATGAGCAGTTCTTC
CASSYSERGGTYNEQFF
>NA|TRBJ1-5|NA|TRBV30
TGTGCCTGGAGTACCGGGGGGGATCAGCCCCAGCATTTT
CAWSTGGDQPQHF
>NA|TRBJ1-3|NA|TRBV27
TGTGCCAGCAGTTTTTCGCCGGGTTCTAGCTCTGGAAACACCATATATTTT
CASSFSPGSSSGNTIYF
>NA|TRBJ1-1|NA|TRBV6-5
TGTGCCAGCAGGACGGACAGTTCTATGAACACTGAAGCTTTCTTT
CASRTDSSMNTEAFF
>NA|TRBJ1-2|NA|TRBV7-9
TGTGCCAGCAGCTTAGGTGTGGCAGATGGCTACACCTTC
CASSLGVADGYTF
>NA|TRBJ2-1|NA|TRBV5-3
TGTGCCAGAAGCTTTAGCAATGAGCAGTTCTTC
CARSFSNEQFF
>TRBD2|TRBJ2-3|NA|TRBV19
TGTGCCAGTAGTATAGGGGCCCCGGGACTAGCGGGAGCGGATACGCAGTATTTT
CASSIGAPGLAGADTQYF
>NA|TRBJ1-4|NA|TRBV5-1
TGCGCCAGCAGCTCCTCCCTTTCAACTAATGAAAAACTGTTTTTT
CASSSSLSTNEKLFF
>TRBD1|TRBJ2-3|NA|TRBV19
TGTGCCAGTAGTATCGGGACAGGGGATAGCACAGATACGCAGTATTTT
CASSIGTGDSTDTQYF
>TRBD1|TRBJ1-2|NA|TRBV30
TGTGCCTGGAGTGCCTTCGACTCCTACCAACCGGGACAGGGAGAATATGGCTACACCTTC
CAWSAFDSYQPGQGEYGYTF
>NA|TRBJ1-2|once|TRBV5-6
TGTGCCAGCAGCTTTCAGGGTCCTAACTATGGCTACACCTTC
CASSFQGPNYGYTF
>NA|TRBJ1-6|NA|TRBV11-3
TGTGCCAGCAGCCTACATAATTCACCCCTCCACTTT
CASSLHNSPLHF
>NA|TRBJ1-1|NA|TRBV6-6
TGTGCCAGCAGTTGGGCCCTGGGCCTGAACACTGAAGCTTTCTTT
CASSWALGLNTEAFF
>TRBD1|TRBJ1-2|NA|TRBV29-1
TGCAGCGGGACCGGACAGGGGTTCTCTGGCTACACCTTC
CSGTGQGFSGYTF
>TRBD1|TRBJ2-5|NA|TRBV27
TGTGCCAGCCAACCCCGGACAGGTGGGGAGACCCAGTACTTC
CASQPRTGGETQYF
>TRBD1|TRBJ1-1|NA|TRBV7-9
TGTGCCAGCAGCCGTGGGACAGGGGGTGGGGACACTGAAGCTTTCTTT
CASSRGTGGGDTEAFF
>TRBD1|TRBJ2-7|NA|TRBV11-3
TGTGCCAGCAGCTTAGAGACAGGGATCTACGAGCAGTACTTC
CASSLETGIYEQYF